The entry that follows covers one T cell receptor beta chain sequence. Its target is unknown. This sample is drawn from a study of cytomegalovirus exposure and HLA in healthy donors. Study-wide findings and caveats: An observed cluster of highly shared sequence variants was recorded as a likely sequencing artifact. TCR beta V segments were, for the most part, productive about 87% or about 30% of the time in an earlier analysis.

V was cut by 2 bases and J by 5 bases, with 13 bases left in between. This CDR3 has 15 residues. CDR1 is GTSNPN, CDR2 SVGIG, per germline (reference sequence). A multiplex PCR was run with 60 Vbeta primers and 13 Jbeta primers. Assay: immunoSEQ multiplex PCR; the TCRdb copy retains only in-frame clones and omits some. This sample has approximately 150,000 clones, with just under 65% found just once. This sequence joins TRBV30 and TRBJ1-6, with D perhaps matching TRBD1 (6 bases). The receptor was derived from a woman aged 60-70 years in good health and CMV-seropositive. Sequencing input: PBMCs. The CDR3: CAWSMDSANNSPLHF. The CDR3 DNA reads TGTGCCTGGAGTATGGACAGCGCGAATAATTCACCCCTCCACTTT.